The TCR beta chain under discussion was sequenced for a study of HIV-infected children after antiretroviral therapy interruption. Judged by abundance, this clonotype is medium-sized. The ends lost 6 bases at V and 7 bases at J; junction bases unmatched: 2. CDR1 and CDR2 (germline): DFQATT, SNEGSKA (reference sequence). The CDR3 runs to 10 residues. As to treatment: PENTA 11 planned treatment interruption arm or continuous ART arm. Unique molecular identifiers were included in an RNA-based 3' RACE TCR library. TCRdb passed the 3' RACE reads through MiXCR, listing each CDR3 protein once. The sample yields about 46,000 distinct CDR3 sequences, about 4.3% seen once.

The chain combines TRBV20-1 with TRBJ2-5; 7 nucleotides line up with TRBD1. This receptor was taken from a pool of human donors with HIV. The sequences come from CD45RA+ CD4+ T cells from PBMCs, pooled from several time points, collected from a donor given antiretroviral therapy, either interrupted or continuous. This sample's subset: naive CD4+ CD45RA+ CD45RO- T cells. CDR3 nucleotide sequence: TGCAGTGCGAGACAGGGGACCCAGTACTTC. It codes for CSARQGTQYF.